The clone carrying this T cell receptor beta chain was detected only once. This CDR3 comprises 13 residues. The V end was cut by 3 bases, the J end by 6 bases, with 9 bases between. Per germline, CDR1 MRHNA and CDR2 SNTAGT. Method: immunoSEQ multiplex PCR; TCRdb's copy keeps in-frame clones and lacks some. There are 50,000 to 75,000 clones in the sample; roughly four fifths occur only once, and around 1.5% lies in the top ten. The data originate from a study of PD-L1 blockade in urothelial cancer. About the study: The study started patients on atezolizumab at some point between 2013 and 2014, giving 1,200 mg intravenously every 3 weeks. The number of prior chemotherapy regimens per patient was 0 to 3. About 85% of the roughly 30 patients comprised males who had bladder-origin urothelial cancer. Blood drawn 3 weeks (second dose) and 6 weeks after treatment start was analyzed.

Indicated time point: pretreatment peripheral blood. The gene calls are TRBV6-4 and TRBJ2-1; D may be TRBD1 (6 bases). The receptor was derived from a man between 65 and 85 years old with urothelial cancer. The sample consisted of PBMCs, taken around atezolizumab (anti-PD-L1) treatment. The CDR3 sequence is CASSEQGINEQFF. The CDR3 region has the DNA TGTGCCAGCAGTGAGCAGGGGATCAATGAGCAGTTCTTC.